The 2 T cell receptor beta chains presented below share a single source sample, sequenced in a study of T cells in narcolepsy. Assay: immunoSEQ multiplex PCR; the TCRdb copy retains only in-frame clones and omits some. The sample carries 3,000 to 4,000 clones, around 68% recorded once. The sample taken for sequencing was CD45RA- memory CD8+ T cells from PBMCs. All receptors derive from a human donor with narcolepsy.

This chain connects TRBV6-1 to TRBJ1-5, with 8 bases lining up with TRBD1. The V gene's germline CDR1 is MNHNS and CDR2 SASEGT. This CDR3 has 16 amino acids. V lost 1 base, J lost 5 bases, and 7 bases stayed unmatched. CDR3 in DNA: TGTGCCAGCAGTGAAGGGGACGGGACAGGACATCAGCCCCAGCATTTT. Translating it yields CASSEGDGTGHQPQHF.

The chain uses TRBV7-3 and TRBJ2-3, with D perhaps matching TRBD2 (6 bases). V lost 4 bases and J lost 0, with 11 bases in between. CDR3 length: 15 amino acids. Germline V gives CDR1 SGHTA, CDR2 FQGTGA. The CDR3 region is CASSSLAVSTDTQYF. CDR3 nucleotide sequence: TGTGCCAGCAGCTCATTAGCGGTTAGCACAGATACGCAGTATTTT.